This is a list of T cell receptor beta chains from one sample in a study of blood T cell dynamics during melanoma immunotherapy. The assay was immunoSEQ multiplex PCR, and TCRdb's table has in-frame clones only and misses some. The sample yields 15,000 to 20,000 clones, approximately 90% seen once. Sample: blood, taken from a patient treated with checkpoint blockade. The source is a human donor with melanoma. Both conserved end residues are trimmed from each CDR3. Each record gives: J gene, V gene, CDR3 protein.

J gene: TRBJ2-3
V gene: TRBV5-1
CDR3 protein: ASSSVGGARTDTQY

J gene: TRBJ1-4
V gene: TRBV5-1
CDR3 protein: ASSWTGVREKLF

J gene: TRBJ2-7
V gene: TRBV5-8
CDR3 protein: ASSLASPYEQY

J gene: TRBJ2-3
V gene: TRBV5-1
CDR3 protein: ASSKIKPPPGLAGGPLSTDTQY

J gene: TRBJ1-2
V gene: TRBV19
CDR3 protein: ASTLGRDNFNYGYT

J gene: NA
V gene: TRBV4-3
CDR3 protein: ASSQGLAGSSYEQY

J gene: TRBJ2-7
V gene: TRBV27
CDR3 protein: ASSFEGPYEQY

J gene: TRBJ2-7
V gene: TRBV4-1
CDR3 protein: ASSQRTGPDPTGQY

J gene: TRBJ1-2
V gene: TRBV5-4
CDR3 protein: ASSWGTDMNGYT

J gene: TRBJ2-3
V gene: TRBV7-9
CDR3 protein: ASSLGTSGGATDTQY

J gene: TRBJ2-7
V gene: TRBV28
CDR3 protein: ASSLTGPYEQY

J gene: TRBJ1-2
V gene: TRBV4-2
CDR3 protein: ASSQDLYTTTNYGYT

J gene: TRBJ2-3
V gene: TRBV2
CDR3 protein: ASSVLDTQY

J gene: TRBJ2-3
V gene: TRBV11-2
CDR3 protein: ASSFSFGTDTQY

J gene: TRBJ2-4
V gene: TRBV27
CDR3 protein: ASSLSSRRAGNIQY

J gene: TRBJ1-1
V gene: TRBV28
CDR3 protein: ATTGITEAF

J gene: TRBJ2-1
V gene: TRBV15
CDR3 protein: ATSRGTSGRGDEQF

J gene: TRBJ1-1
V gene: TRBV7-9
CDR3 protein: ASSQKVGGTEAF

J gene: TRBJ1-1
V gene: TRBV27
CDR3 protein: ASSWTGGTEAF